This paragraph reports one TCR beta chain. Its antigen is not known. The PCR made use of 60 Vbeta and 13 Jbeta primers. Produced via immunoSEQ multiplex PCR; TCRdb's table is partial and in-frame only. The sample yields 140,000 or so clones, roughly three quarters seen once. This entry comes from a study of cytomegalovirus exposure and HLA in healthy donors. Germline CDR1 reads SNHLY; CDR2 reads FYNNEI. Trimming stripped 4 bases from V and 2 bases from J, with 12 bases between. This CDR3 has 14 amino acids. Study outcomes and limitations: A further, later analysis showed that HLA-associated TCR beta chains (compared with equally common others) were more clonally expanded. Analyses of presence and absence presupposed an approximately uniform sequencing depth across donors.

This chain joins TRBV2 and TRBJ2-7, with TRBD2 as a possible D gene (6 bases). The TCR sequence derives from a female donor in good health and CMV-seronegative. The specimen was PBMCs. The CDR3 reads CASSVHPGAYEQYF. The CDR3 DNA sequence: TGTGCCAGCAGTGTTCATCCGGGGGCCTACGAGCAGTACTTC.